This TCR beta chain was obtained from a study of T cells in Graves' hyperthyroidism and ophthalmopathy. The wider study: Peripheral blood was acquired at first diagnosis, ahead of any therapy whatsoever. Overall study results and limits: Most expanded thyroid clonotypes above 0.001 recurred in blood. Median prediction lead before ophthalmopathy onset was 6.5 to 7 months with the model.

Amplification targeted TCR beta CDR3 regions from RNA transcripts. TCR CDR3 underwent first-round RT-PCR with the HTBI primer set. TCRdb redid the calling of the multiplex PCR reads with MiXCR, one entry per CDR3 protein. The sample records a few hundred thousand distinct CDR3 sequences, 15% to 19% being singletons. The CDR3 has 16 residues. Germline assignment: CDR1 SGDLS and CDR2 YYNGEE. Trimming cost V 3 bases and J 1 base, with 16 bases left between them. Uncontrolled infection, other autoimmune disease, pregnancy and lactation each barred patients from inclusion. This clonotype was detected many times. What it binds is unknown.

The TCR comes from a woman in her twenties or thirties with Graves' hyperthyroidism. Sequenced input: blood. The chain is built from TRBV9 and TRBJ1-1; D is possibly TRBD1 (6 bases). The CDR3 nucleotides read TGTGCCAGCAGCGCAGCAGCGGGACACAAGAACACTGAAGCTTTCTTT. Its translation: CASSAAAGHKNTEAFF.